This is a list of T cell receptor delta chains from one sample in a study of γδ T cells in repeated Plasmodium falciparum infection. TCRdb re-called clones from the multiplex PCR reads via CATT. The data show roughly 90,000 delta-chain clones, approximately 1% seen once. The sequencing sample was made of gamma-delta T cells from blood. The receptors shown here come from a pool of human donors (malaria-infected and uninfected, not separated). The CDR3 runs from the conserved cysteine through the conserved F or W. Each record gives: J gene, D gene, V gene, clone size, CDR3 protein, CDR3 DNA. D genes are given only for firm matches. Expanded clones are given a class, and other clones once, few, many or no size at all.

TRDJ1	TRDD2	TRDV2	medium-sized	CACSFLRTGGSASSDKLIF	TGTGCCTGTTCCTTCCTACGTACCGGGGGATCGGCTTCCAGCGATAAACTCATCTTT
TRDJ1	-	TRDV1	many	CALGEPTERYTDKLIF	TGTGCTCTTGGGGAACCTACTGAGAGGTACACCGATAAACTCATCTTT
TRDJ1	-	TRDV2	many	CACDSCGLDTDKLIF	TGTGCCTGTGACTCGTGTGGTCTTGACACCGATAAACTCATCTTT
TRDJ1	TRDD3	TRDV1	medium-sized	CALGEHRMRLGALLLLDKLIF	TGTGCTCTTGGGGAACACCGCATGCGACTGGGGGCTCTCCTTCTCTTGGATAAACTCATCTTT
TRDJ1	TRDD3	TRDV1	many	CALGERLLGDSSNYTDKLIF	TGTGCTCTTGGGGAACGTCTCCTGGGGGATTCTAGCAACTACACCGATAAACTCATCTTT
TRDJ1	-	TRDV1	many	CALGEATFSPYRDKLIF	TGTGCTCTTGGGGAGGCTACGTTTAGCCCCTACCGCGATAAACTCATCTTT
TRDJ1	-	TRDV2	many	CACDTVAAKWGVTDKLIF	TGTGCCTGTGACACCGTCGCGGCTAAATGGGGGGTGACCGATAAACTTATCTTT
TRDJ1	TRDD3	TRDV1	medium-sized	CALVPSLGDEELSKLIF	TGTGCTCTTGTTCCCAGCCTGGGGGATGAGGAGCTCTCTAAACTCATCTTT
TRDJ3	TRDD3	TRDV2	medium-sized	CACDSSCTGGLVSWDTRQMFF	TGTGCCTGTGACTCGTCCTGTACTGGGGGATTGGTCTCCTGGGACACCCGACAGATGTTTTTC
TRDJ1	TRDD3	TRDV2	many	CACDAWGTYTDKLIF	TGTGCCTGTGACGCCTGGGGGACGTACACCGATAAACTCATCTTT
TRDJ1	TRDD3	TRDV1	many	CALRIEATGGYGHTDKLIF	TGTGCTCTGAGAATCGAGGCTACGGGGGGATACGGGCATACCGATAAACTCATCTTT
TRDJ1	TRDD3	TRDV1	many	CALGEGDWGILVQSDKLIF	TGTGCTCTTGGGGAAGGGGACTGGGGGATACTCGTTCAGTCCGATAAACTCATCTTT
TRDJ1	-	TRDV2	-	CACDTVGGPAGTADKLIF	TGTGCCTGTGACACAGTAGGGGGCCCGGCGGGAACCGCTGATAAACTCATCTTT
TRDJ3	TRDD3	TRDV2	many	CACDPIQLGDTSWDTRQMFF	TGTGCCTGTGACCCCATACAACTGGGGGATACCTCCTGGGACACCCGACAGATGTTTTTC
TRDJ3	TRDD3	TRDV2	many	CACDGVLGDRSWDTRQMFF	TGTGCCTGTGACGGCGTACTGGGGGACCGCTCCTGGGACACCCGACAGATGTTTTTC
TRDJ1	TRDD3	TRDV1	many	CALGELNFPTVGGYGLIF	TGTGCTCTTGGGGAACTCAATTTTCCTACGGTTGGGGGATACGGACTCATCTTT
TRDJ1	TRDD3	TRDV1	many	CALGERFYWGYSRPKLIF	TGTGCTCTTGGGGAACGGTTTTACTGGGGTTACAGTAGGCCCAAACTCATCTTT
TRDJ1	-	TRDV1	many	CALGSRLGCLRCPGCDKLIF	TGTGCTCTTGGGTCTCGGTTAGGATGCCTACGTTGCCCGGGCTGCGATAAACTCATCTTT
TRDJ1	TRDD3	TRDV2	many	CACDTLGDKPDKLIF	TGTGCCTGTGACACGCTGGGGGATAAGCCCGATAAACTCATCTTT
TRDJ1	-	TRDV1	many	CALGETPGYTDKLIF	TGTGCTCTTGGGGAAACCCCGGGATACACCGATAAACTCATCTTT
TRDJ1	TRDD3	TRDV2	many	CACDPLGENTDKLIF	TGTGCCTGTGACCCCTTGGGGGAAAACACCGATAAACTCATCTTT
TRDJ1	-	TRDV1	medium-sized	CALGVHRAQVEYTDKLIF	TGTGCTCTTGGGGTCCATCGAGCCCAGGTCGAGTACACCGATAAACTCATCTTT
TRDJ1	-	TRDV1	many	CALDVYTDKLIF	TGTGCTCTTGACGTTTACACCGATAAACTCATCTTT
TRDJ1	TRDD3	TRDV1	many	CALGENSSPPGDTLTYTDKLIF	TGTGCTCTTGGGGAAAACTCATCTCCTCCGGGGGATACCCTCACTTACACCGATAAACTCATCTTT
TRDJ1	TRDD3	TRDV1	many	CALGDPSCPRDEGGIGKLIF	TGTGCTCTTGGGGACCCGTCATGCCCCCGGGATGAGGGGGGGATTGGTAAACTCATCTTT
TRDJ1	-	TRDV1	many	CALGELGNQVGTDKLIF	TGTGCTCTTGGGGAACTTGGTAATCAGGTGGGAACCGATAAACTCATCTTT
TRDJ1	TRDD3	TRDV2	medium-sized	CACDPLRPVTGGYTDDKLIF	TGTGCCTGTGACCCCCTTCGACCCGTTACTGGGGGATATACCGACGATAAACTCATCTTT
TRDJ1	-	TRDV2	many	CACDDLGGGKILIF	TGTGCCTGTGACGACCTCGGGGGGGGAAAGATACTCATCTTT
TRDJ1	TRDD3	TRDV2	medium-sized	CACDSVLGNYTDKLIF	TGTGCCTGTGACTCCGTACTGGGGAACTACACCGATAAACTCATCTTT
TRDJ1	TRDD3	TRDV1	many	CALGELSLGLYTDKLIF	TGTGCTCTTGGGGAACTCTCACTGGGGCTGTACACCGATAAACTCATCTTT
TRDJ1	-	TRDV2	many	CACDSPRMGGRYTDKLIF	TGTGCCTGTGACAGTCCGAGAATGGGGGGCAGGTACACCGATAAACTCATCTTT
TRDJ1	TRDD2	TRDV1	many	CALGESYRLPTQLGGKYTDKLIF	TGTGCTCTTGGGGAATCCTACCGCCTTCCTACACAACTTGGGGGAAAGTACACCGATAAACTCATCTTT
TRDJ1	TRDD3	TRDV3	few	CASSGGIHPYTDKLIF	TGTGCCTCGAGCGGGGGGATACACCCATACACCGATAAACTCATCTTT
TRDJ2	TRDD3	TRDV1	many	CALGDLPPGTRVEKMGDMTAQLFF	TGTGCTCTTGGGGACCTCCCCCCTGGCACTAGAGTGGAAAAAATGGGGGACATGACAGCACAACTCTTCTTT
TRDJ1	-	TRDV1	many	CALGELDFCQPKREDILNTDKLIF	TGTGCTCTTGGGGAACTTGATTTCTGCCAACCTAAACGCGAGGATATATTGAACACCGATAAACTCATCTTT
TRDJ1	-	TRDV1	medium-sized	CALGELAVAGSSRWYTDKLIF	TGTGCTCTTGGGGAACTAGCGGTGGCGGGATCCTCAAGGTGGTACACCGATAAACTCATCTTT
TRDJ1	TRDD3	TRDV1	many	CALGEPSSRRTGGYLKLIF	TGTGCTCTTGGGGAACCCTCCTCCCGTCGAACTGGGGGATACCTTAAACTCATCTTT
TRDJ2	TRDD3	TRDV2	medium-sized	CACDRLLGDTPHGKPVGAAQLFF	TGTGCCTGTGACCGCCTACTGGGGGATACGCCCCACGGTAAACCGGTCGGCGCAGCACAACTCTTCTTT
TRDJ1	TRDD3	TRDV2	medium-sized	CACDPLGEDTDKLIF	TGTGCCTGTGACCCATTGGGGGAAGACACCGATAAACTCATCTTT
TRDJ1	TRDD3	TRDV1	many	CALGELRPGGPDKLIF	TGTGCTCTTGGGGAACTACGCCCTGGGGGCCCCGATAAACTCATCTTT
TRDJ1	TRDD3	TRDV1	many	CALGELTLVWGPYTDKLIF	TGTGCTCTTGGGGAACTGACCCTCGTCTGGGGGCCATACACCGATAAACTCATCTTT
TRDJ1	TRDD3	TRDV1	many	CALGDRTRRKPTMGILGLYTDKLIF	TGTGCTCTTGGGGACCGCACCAGAAGAAAACCTACGATGGGGATACTAGGGTTGTACACCGATAAACTCATCTTT
TRDJ1	TRDD3	TRDV1	many	CALGDCLVLGDTYTDKLIF	TGTGCTCTTGGGGACTGCCTCGTACTGGGGGATACGTACACCGATAAACTCATCTTT
TRDJ1	TRDD3	TRDV2	medium-sized	CACDPLLGDTRDTDKLIF	TGTGCCTGTGACCCCTTACTGGGGGATACGCGAGACACCGATAAACTCATCTTT
TRDJ1	TRDD3	TRDV1	many	CALGEGQGTGGYSKRDTDKLIF	TGTGCTCTTGGGGAAGGTCAGGGGACTGGGGGATACAGTAAGAGGGACACCGATAAACTCATCTTT
TRDJ3	TRDD3	TRDV1	many	CALGDFYLGGYSNWDTRQMFF	TGTGCTCTTGGGGATTTCTACCTTGGGGGATACTCCAACTGGGACACCCGACAGATGTTTTTC
TRDJ3	-	TRDV2	medium-sized	CACDTAAQDLRSWDTRQMFF	TGTGCCTGTGACACCGCCGCGCAAGACCTCCGCTCCTGGGACACCCGACAGATGTTTTTC
TRDJ2	TRDD2	TRDV1	many	CALGDRPSSRLWNPPSPVTAQLFF	TGTGCTCTTGGGGACCGACCTTCCTCCCGTCTCTGGAACCCCCCTTCCCCCGTGACAGCACAACTCTTCTTT
TRDJ1	-	TRDV1	many	CALGELCLRNAPTHGETDKLIF	TGTGCTCTTGGGGAACTTTGTCTACGTAACGCTCCTACGCACGGGGAGACCGATAAACTCATCTTT
TRDJ2	TRDD2	TRDV1	medium-sized	CALGEPPSYPGEGDPRSAQLFF	TGTGCTCTTGGGGAACCTCCTTCCTACCCCGGGGAGGGGGATCCTAGGTCAGCACAACTCTTCTTT
TRDJ1	TRDD3	TRDV2	many	CACDTLPVPGGGTDKLIF	TGTGCCTGTGACACCCTTCCCGTACCTGGGGGAGGAACCGATAAACTCATCTTT
TRDJ1	TRDD3	TRDV2	large	CACDPLTGGYSDTDKLIF	TGTGCCTGTGACCCTTTGACTGGGGGATACTCTGACACCGATAAACTCATCTTT
TRDJ3	TRDD3	TRDV2	many	CACVSLTGGSSSWDTRQMFF	TGTGCCTGTGTTTCTTTAACTGGGGGATCCAGCTCCTGGGACACCCGACAGATGTTTTTC
TRDJ1	TRDD3	TRDV2	many	CACDILGDKADKLIF	TGTGCCTGTGACATCCTGGGGGATAAGGCCGATAAACTCATCTTT